One and the same sample provided the 9 T cell receptor beta chains below, sequenced in a study of response to subunit inactivated influenza vaccine. TCRdb ran MiXCR on the RT-PCR reads and lists one entry per CDR3 protein. Here the sample spans roughly 710,000 distinct CDR3 sequences, 14% being singletons. The sample consisted of PBMCs from blood, taken less than 15 days before vaccination. The receptors originated from a man aged 50 to 60 who received an inactivated influenza vaccine.

This clonotype was counted at least ten times. The chain joins TRBV12-3 or TRBV12-4 to TRBJ2-3; D not resolved. Trimming stripped 3 bases from V and 5 bases from J, with 12 bases between. CDR3 size: 14 residues. The CDR3 nucleotides read TGTGCCAGCAGTTTTCTGGAGCCACGAGATACGCAGTATTTT. This codes for CASSFLEPRDTQYF.

The CDR3 nucleotides read TGCAGTGCTAGACCGGAACTCTACGAGCAGTACTTC. This translates into CSARPELYEQYF. This chain links TRBV20-1 with TRBJ2-7; D call uncertain. Germline V CDR1 and CDR2: DFQATT, SNEGSKA (reference sequence). V was shortened by 2 bases and J by 3 bases, with 8 bases between the two germline ends. The CDR3 covers 12 residues.

The table lists this clonotype with many counts. The chain joins TRBV5-1 to TRBJ1-1; 7 bases are shared with TRBD1. J was trimmed by 1 base and V by 0 bases; bases with no gene match: 6. Per germline, CDR1 SGHRS and CDR2 YFSETQ. CDR3 length: 16 residues. CDR3 sequence (DNA): TGCGCCAGCAGCTTGGCCACAGGGGTCGGGAACACTGAAGCTTTCTTT. Protein: CASSLATGVGNTEAFF.

The sample holds a few counts of this clonotype. J is TRBJ2-1 and V is TRBV27; 9 nucleotides match TRBD2. Trimming took 1 base from V and 0 from J; bases not matched to a gene: 16. The CDR3 runs 21 residues. The germline CDR1 and CDR2 sequences are MNHEY and SMNVEV (reference sequence). CDR3 bases: TGTGCCAGCAGTTTATTGGGCCCGACTAGCGGACGCAGAAGCTCCTACAATGAGCAGTTCTTC. It is translated as CASSLLGPTSGRRSSYNEQFF.

V gene TRBV30 combines with J gene TRBJ2-7; D call uncertain. CDR1 is GTSNPN and CDR2 is SVGIG in the germline V gene (reference sequence). This CDR3 contains 13 residues. Trimming stripped 0 bases from V and 6 bases from J, with 12 bases between. Here the CDR3 reads CAWSVGLTGEQYF. The CDR3 nucleotides read TGTGCCTGGAGTGTAGGGCTGACCGGCGAGCAGTACTTC.

The gene calls are TRBV3-1 and TRBJ2-3; 7 bases map to TRBD1. With 2 bases clipped from V and 4 bases from J, the junction kept 3 bases outside the gene matches. The V gene's germline CDR1 is LGHDT and CDR2 YNNKEL (reference sequence). This CDR3 comprises 14 residues. In DNA, the CDR3 is TGTGCCAGCAGCCAACGACAGGGTGCAGATACGCAGTATTTT. The encoded protein is CASSQRQGADTQYF.

This clonotype appeared a few times. The V gene is TRBV11-2, the J gene TRBJ1-1; 7 bases map to TRBD1. With 5 bases clipped from V and 5 bases from J, the junction kept 8 bases outside the gene matches. The V gene's germline CDR1 is SGHAT and CDR2 FQNNGV. This CDR3 has 14 residues. CDR3 coding DNA: TGTGCCAGCAGCCCTCGGACAGGCTGGACTGAAGCTTTCTTT. It specifies CASSPRTGWTEAFF.

The chain recombines TRBV25-1 with TRBJ2-1, with D unresolved. The CDR3 spans 12 residues. Trimming removed 3 bases from V and 8 bases from J, with 8 bases in between. Germline V gives CDR1 MGHDK, CDR2 SYGVNS. The CDR3: CASSDPGHEQFF. Written as DNA, the CDR3 is TGTGCCAGCAGTGACCCGGGTCATGAGCAGTTCTTC.

This chain connects TRBV7-2 to TRBJ2-5, with 10 bases fitting TRBD1. Germline V gene sequence: CDR1 SGHTA, CDR2 FQGNSA. V gave up 2 bases and J gave up 4 bases; unmatched junction bases: 4. This CDR3 spans 15 amino acids. The CDR3 loop is CASSLWDRGLETQYF. The CDR3 DNA is TGTGCCAGCAGCTTATGGGACAGGGGTCTAGAGACCCAGTACTTC. Together with reference TRBV7-2 and TRBJ2-5, the CDR3 gives the full variable domain: GAGVSQSPSNKVTEKGKDVELRCDPISGHTALYWYRQSLGQGLEFLIYFQGNSAPDKSGLPSDRFSAERTGGSVSTLTIQRTQQEDSAVYLCASSLWDRGLETQYFGPGTRLLVL.